The TCR beta chain under discussion was sequenced for a study of shared clonotypes between healthy human individuals. Some clones are missing from TCRdb's copy, which holds only in-frame ones; the method was immunoSEQ multiplex PCR. The profile shows under 1,900,000 clones, approximately 98.5% of them singletons. Germline loops: CDR1 SGHVS, CDR2 FNYEAQ. The V segment lost 5 bases and the J segment 4 bases; nucleotides outside the gene matches: 11. This CDR3 spans 18 amino acids. The rearrangement uses TRBV7-6 and TRBJ2-7; 16 nucleotides match TRBD2. Input material: naive CD4+ T cells sorted from blood. This sample's subset: CD45RA+ positively selected. The TCR was taken from a man younger than 40 in good health. CDR3 sequence reads: CASSPTGTSGRGVYEQYF. CDR3 sequence (DNA): TGTGCCAGCAGCCCCACAGGGACTAGCGGGAGGGGGGTGTACGAGCAGTACTTC.